Shown below are 7 T cell receptor beta chains from a single sample sequenced in a study of blood T cells in healthy people across ages. Through a sample-barcoded 5' primer and a J-beta primer mix, a second PCR was run for roughly 6 to 12 cycles. One entry per CDR3 protein, called by TCRdb with MiXCR from the 5' RACE reads. The sample lists over a million distinct CDR3 sequences, around 59% occurring once. Source material: blood. The receptors here all came from a man between 18 and 35 years old in good health.

The J gene is TRBJ2-7, the V gene TRBV11-2, with a weak D call TRBD2 (6 bases). The J call may be wrong; the DNA end is better matched by TRBJ2-5. The CDR3 is 16 amino acids. Germline-derived CDR1 and CDR2 are SGHAT and FQNNGV. The CDR3 DNA sequence: TGTGCCAGCAGCTCCGATGGCTCGAGGGGACTAGAGACCCAGTACTTC. It encodes CASSSDGSRGLETQYF.

This chain joins TRBV28 and TRBJ2-3; D remains unclear. The CDR3 runs 17 residues. Germline loops: CDR1 MDHEN, CDR2 SYDVKM. Trimming took 3 bases from V and 1 from J, leaving 17 bases between them. This CDR3 reads CASSFRPTPSGTDTQYF. Written as DNA, the CDR3 is TGTGCCAGCAGTTTTCGCCCGACCCCCTCGGGCACAGATACGCAGTATTTT.

This clonotype appeared a few times. V usage is TRBV29-1 and J usage is TRBJ1-1; D is unclear. CDR1 and CDR2 from the germline V gene are SQVTM and ANQGSEA. Trimming shortened V by 4 bases and J by 10 bases, and 10 bases separated the two germline ends. The CDR3 covers 10 residues. CDR3 nucleotide sequence: TGCAGCGTTGCTCCGGGTGGAGCTTTCTTT. It specifies CSVAPGGAFF.

The chain couples TRBV20-1 to TRBJ2-1; 13 positions match TRBD2. J gave up 0 bases and V 5 bases, and 19 bases lay outside the gene matches. The CDR3 has 21 residues. Germline loops: CDR1 DFQATT, CDR2 SNEGSKA (reference sequence). In DNA, the CDR3 is TGCAGTGCTCTCCGATACACTAGCGGGGGGGATCTGAGGAACTCCTACAATGAGCAGTTCTTC. Protein product: CSALRYTSGGDLRNSYNEQFF.

This chain links TRBV9 with TRBJ1-2; D remains unclear. V shed 0 bases and J shed 6 bases, with 9 bases lying between them. The germline V gene encodes CDR1 SGDLS and CDR2 YYNGEE. CDR3 length: 13 residues. The chain's CDR3 is CASSVDTDNGYTF. The DNA for the CDR3 is TGTGCCAGCAGCGTAGATACAGACAATGGCTACACCTTC.

The chain links TRBV4-3 to TRBJ1-1; 8 bases fit TRBD1. CDR1 is LGHNA and CDR2 is YSLEER in the germline V gene. This CDR3 has 14 amino acids. Trimming cost V 5 bases and J 5 bases; bases outside gene matches: 7. The CDR3 region is CASSYYRGRTEAFF. In DNA form, the CDR3 reads TGCGCCAGCAGCTACTACAGGGGGAGGACTGAAGCTTTCTTT.

The rearrangement links TRBV15 to TRBJ1-1; D is unclear. The germline CDR1 and CDR2 sequences are LNHNV and YYDKDF (reference sequence). The CDR3 loop spans 16 amino acids. The ends were cut back, 2 bases at V and 1 base at J, with 14 bases in the middle. CDR3 in amino acids: CATSRTILSGNTEAFF. The CDR3 nucleotides are TGTGCCACCAGCAGAACGATCCTTTCAGGGAACACTGAAGCTTTCTTT.